A single sample gave rise to the 28 T cell receptor beta chains below, sequenced in a study of T cell changes during pregnancy in multiple sclerosis. Assay: immunoSEQ multiplex PCR; the TCRdb copy retains only in-frame clones and omits some. The sample holds some 37,000 clones; more than 90% are singletons and the top ten take around 10%. The source material was CD8+ T cells from peripheral blood mononuclear cells, sampled after pregnancy. The receptors were gathered from a female donor with multiple sclerosis, enrolled in a pregnancy study.

This clone came up once. The chain links TRBV6-1 to TRBJ1-5, with D possibly being TRBD1 (6 bases). The germline V and J ends were trimmed by 1 base and 6 bases, with 13 bases remaining between them. CDR1 and CDR2 (germline): MNHNS, SASEGT. There are 15 residues in the CDR3. The CDR3: CASSEVTGFGQPQHF. In nucleotides, the CDR3 is TGTGCCAGCAGTGAAGTAACAGGGTTCGGTCAGCCCCAGCATTTT.

The chain joins TRBV28 to TRBJ2-1; 9 nucleotides align to TRBD2. J was trimmed by 6 bases and V by 3 bases; bases with no gene match: 0. Germline assignment: CDR1 MDHEN and CDR2 SYDVKM. The CDR3 extends over 13 amino acids. The CDR3 spells CASSFSGSNEQFF. In nucleotides, the CDR3 is TGTGCCAGCAGTTTTAGCGGGAGCAATGAGCAGTTCTTC.

The genes are TRBV10-1 and TRBJ1-1; 7 bases match TRBD1. This CDR3 contains 13 residues. Germline V gene sequence: CDR1 WNHNN, CDR2 SYGVQD (reference sequence). J lost 6 bases, V lost 6 bases, and 7 bases had no gene match. CDR3 bases: TGCGCCAGCAGCTCGGGACAGTGGGCTGAAGCTTTCTTT. Residues: CASSSGQWAEAFF.

J is TRBJ1-1 and V is TRBV27; tentatively, D is TRBD1 (6 bases). The CDR3 runs to 15 residues. The ends were cut back, 4 bases at V and 1 base at J, with 13 bases in the middle. Germline CDR1 reads MNHEY; CDR2 reads SMNVEV (reference sequence). The CDR3 nucleotides are TGTGCCAGCAGTTCGTACAGGGTAGGGAACACTGAAGCTTTCTTT. Its protein product is CASSSYRVGNTEAFF.

The V call is TRBV9, the J call TRBJ2-3; D may be TRBD1 (6 bases). Germline V gene lookup returns CDR1 SGDLS and CDR2 YYNGEE. CDR3 length: 12 amino acids. Trimming took 3 bases from V and 4 from J, leaving 6 bases between them. In nucleotides, the CDR3 is TGTGCCAGCAGCGCAGGGGCAGATACGCAGTATTTT. Its protein is CASSAGADTQYF.

The V gene is TRBV2, the J gene TRBJ1-4, with a tentative D call TRBD1 (5 bases). CDR1 is SNHLY, CDR2 FYNNEI, per germline. V gave up 1 base and J gave up 5 bases, with 8 bases separating them. CDR3 size: 14 residues. Here the CDR3 reads CASSEGGLNEKLFF. Written as DNA, the CDR3 is TGTGCCAGCAGTGAAGGGGGCCTGAATGAAAAACTGTTTTTT.

The chain links TRBV19 to TRBJ2-7; 8 nucleotides align to TRBD1. The CDR3 consists of 14 residues. CDR1 is LNHDA, CDR2 SQIVND, per germline (reference sequence). J was trimmed by 5 bases and V by 5 bases; bases with no gene match: 8. CDR3 in amino acids: CASSFSLDRDEQYF. The CDR3, as DNA: TGTGCCAGTAGTTTTTCACTGGACAGGGACGAGCAGTACTTC.

The genes are TRBV7-6 and TRBJ2-7; D possibly corresponds to TRBD2 (6 bases). The germline V gene has CDR1 SGHVS and CDR2 FNYEAQ. Trimming pared 6 bases from V and 2 bases from J, leaving 17 bases between. There are 15 residues in the CDR3. The CDR3 is CASREGTAEAYEQYF. CDR3 DNA sequence: TGTGCCAGCAGGGAGGGGACTGCAGAGGCCTACGAGCAGTACTTC.

The CDR3 DNA reads TGTGCCAGTAGTATGACAGGGGGGTTCAATGAGCAGTTCTTC. It specifies CASSMTGGFNEQFF. The rearrangement uses TRBV19 and TRBJ2-1, with 9 bases aligning to TRBD1. CDR1 is LNHDA, CDR2 SQIVND, per germline (reference sequence). V dropped 3 bases and J dropped 6; count of bases not matched to a gene: 3. The length of the CDR3 is 14 residues.

This chain uses TRBV9 with TRBJ1-1; no firm D call. This CDR3 spans 14 amino acids. Germline CDR1 and CDR2: SGDLS and YYNGEE. V dropped 0 bases and J dropped 2 bases, with 8 bases sitting between them. For the CDR3, the DNA is TGTGCCAGCAGCGTAGCTTTGGCAAACACTGAAGCTTTCTTT. This translates into CASSVALANTEAFF.

This sequence joins TRBV7-9 and TRBJ2-1; maybe TRBD2 (7 bases). CDR1 is SEHNR, CDR2 FQNEAQ, per germline (reference sequence). The CDR3 consists of 15 residues. V was shortened by 3 bases and J by 9 bases, with 18 bases between the two germline ends. Here the CDR3 DNA reads TGTGCCAGCAGCTTTGAGTGGGGGGGCCGTGGTGAGCAGTTCTTC. Protein sequence: CASSFEWGGRGEQFF.

This chain uses TRBV4-1 with TRBJ2-1; 9 nucleotides align to TRBD2. V gave up 0 bases and J gave up 9 bases; unmatched junction bases: 6. Germline V gives CDR1 MGHRA, CDR2 YSYEKL. The CDR3 is made up of 15 amino acids. The CDR3 bases are TGCGCCAGCAGCCAAGAGCGGGGGGGCCGCGGTGAGCAGTTCTTC. This translates into CASSQERGGRGEQFF.

The chain couples TRBV7-3 to TRBJ2-7, with 9 bases that match TRBD1. Germline loops: CDR1 SGHTA, CDR2 FQGTGA. The CDR3 spans 15 residues. With 1 base clipped from V and 7 bases from J, the junction kept 8 bases outside the gene matches. The CDR3 here is CASSLSGGTGFEQYF. The CDR3 DNA is TGTGCCAGCAGCTTAAGTGGGGGGACAGGGTTTGAGCAGTACTTC.

V and J are TRBV4-1 and TRBJ2-1; D gene ambiguous. Germline-derived CDR1 and CDR2 are MGHRA and YSYEKL. The CDR3 totals 16 residues. V was clipped by 0 bases and J by 7 bases, with 16 bases between them. CDR3 amino acids: CASSQDASGLRNEQFF. CDR3 DNA sequence: TGCGCCAGCAGCCAAGATGCGTCAGGCCTAAGGAATGAGCAGTTCTTC.

This chain connects TRBV5-1 to TRBJ1-2; D not certain. The V and J ends lost 0 bases and 0 bases respectively, with 9 bases between them. The CDR3 covers 15 residues. CDR1 is SGHRS and CDR2 is YFSETQ in the germline V gene. CDR3 sequence: CASSLARETNYGYTF. The CDR3 nucleotides read TGCGCCAGCAGCTTGGCCCGGGAAACTAACTATGGCTACACCTTC. Variable domain in full (rest from reference TRBV5-1 and TRBJ1-2): KAGVTQTPRYLIKTRGQQVTLSCSPISGHRSVSWYQQTPGQGLQFLFEYFSETQRNKGNFPGRFSGRQFSNSRSEMNVSTLELGDSALYLCASSLARETNYGYTFGSGTRLTVV.

V is TRBV7-3 and J is TRBJ2-1, with D perhaps TRBD2 (6 bases). There are 16 residues in the CDR3. CDR1 and CDR2 from the germline V gene are SGHTA and FQGTGA. Trimming left V 1 base short and J 3 bases short, with 13 bases between. The CDR3 is CASSLMKEGRYNEQFF. CDR3 DNA: TGTGCCAGCAGCTTAATGAAGGAGGGGCGCTACAATGAGCAGTTCTTC.

V is TRBV7-9 and J is TRBJ2-3; 10 bases are a match to TRBD1. CDR3 size: 16 residues. CDR1 and CDR2 from the germline V gene are SEHNR and FQNEAQ (reference sequence). Trimming at V came to 4 bases and at J to 4 bases, leaving 8 bases not matched to a gene. The CDR3 nucleotides are TGTGCCAGCAGCTCACAACGGGACAGGGGCCCAGATACGCAGTATTTT. It encodes CASSSQRDRGPDTQYF.

The chain uses TRBV6-5 and TRBJ1-5, with D perhaps matching TRBD1 (5 bases). With 0 bases removed from V and 8 bases from J, the gap between germline ends came to 11 bases. The length of the CDR3 is 14 residues. CDR1 is MNHEY and CDR2 is SVGAGI in the germline V gene. CDR3 sequence reads: CASSYSGGGKPQHF. CDR3 in DNA: TGTGCCAGCAGTTACTCCGGTGGGGGGAAGCCCCAGCATTTT.

The table lists this clone with a count of one. J is TRBJ2-3 and V is TRBV9; 8 nucleotides match TRBD2. The V gene end was trimmed by 0 bases and the J gene end by 1 base; junction bases not matched to a gene: 7. Germline assignment: CDR1 SGDLS and CDR2 YYNGEE. The CDR3 length is 17 residues. CDR3 in amino acids: CASSVGSGGGRTDTQYF. In nucleotides, the CDR3 is TGTGCCAGCAGCGTAGGTTCCGGCGGGGGGCGCACAGATACGCAGTATTTT.

The chain employs TRBV29-1 and TRBJ1-1, with a possible D match to TRBD1 (6 bases). The germline CDR1 and CDR2 sequences are SQVTM and ANQGSEA. V was shortened by 7 bases and J by 6 bases, with 18 bases between the two germline ends. This CDR3 is built from 13 residues. CDR3 nucleotides: TGCAGCGCCCTTAAGGAAGGGGGAGCTGAAGCTTTCTTT. Encoded protein: CSALKEGGAEAFF.

This chain links TRBV5-1 with TRBJ2-3; 7 bases match TRBD2. The CDR3 covers 16 residues. Unmatched junction bases numbered 11, after V lost 2 bases and J lost 5 bases. Germline V gene lookup returns CDR1 SGHRS and CDR2 YFSETQ. Here the CDR3 reads CASSFTGTLAVDTQYF. The DNA of the CDR3 is TGCGCCAGCAGCTTTACAGGTACGCTAGCGGTAGATACGCAGTATTTT.

This clone was found once. This chain uses TRBV28 with TRBJ1-3; a possible D gene is TRBD1 (5 bases). Germline V gene lookup returns CDR1 MDHEN and CDR2 SYDVKM. The CDR3 covers 13 residues. Trimming removed 3 bases from V and 8 bases from J, with 11 bases in between. The CDR3 DNA follows: TGTGCCAGCAGTTTTGCAGGGTCGGACACCATATATTTT. Translating it yields CASSFAGSDTIYF.

CDR3 sequence (DNA): TGTGCTAGTGGTTTGGTACGCCGACAGGGGGTCTCCTATGGCTACACCTTC. It yields the protein CASGLVRRQGVSYGYTF. The chain carries TRBV12-5 and TRBJ1-2; 9 bases line up with TRBD1. The junction had 9 bases not matched to a gene; V was cut back by 0 bases and J by 4 bases. The CDR3 spans 17 residues. Germline loops: CDR1 LGHNT, CDR2 FRNRAP.

This clone was seen once. This chain connects TRBV28 to TRBJ2-7; D is possibly TRBD2 (6 bases). Germline V gene lookup returns CDR1 MDHEN and CDR2 SYDVKM. This CDR3 has 13 amino acids. Trimming pared 3 bases from V and 4 bases from J, leaving 10 bases between. The CDR3 nucleotides read TGTGCCAGCAGTTTGGGGGGTAGTTACGAGCAGTACTTC. It yields the protein CASSLGGSYEQYF.

The chain joins TRBV4-1 to TRBJ2-3, with 8 bases fitting TRBD2. The trim removed 0 bases at V and 4 bases at J, leaving 6 bases unmatched. Germline CDR1 reads MGHRA; CDR2 reads YSYEKL. CDR3 length: 16 residues. CDR3 coding DNA: TGCGCCAGCAGCCAAGATCGAGGGACTAGACCAGATACGCAGTATTTT. This sequence encodes CASSQDRGTRPDTQYF.

This chain uses TRBV5-1 with TRBJ1-1; tentative D call: TRBD1 (6 bases). This CDR3 is 16 amino acids long. V was trimmed by 8 bases and J by 5 bases, leaving 25 bases between them. The germline V gene encodes CDR1 SGHRS and CDR2 YFSETQ. The CDR3 sequence: CASRTGQEPLGTEAFF. In nucleotides, the CDR3 is TGCGCCAGTCGAACGGGACAAGAACCTCTTGGGACTGAAGCTTTCTTT.

The chain uses TRBV5-4 and TRBJ2-7, with TRBD2 identical over 8 bases. This CDR3 comprises 13 residues. After removal of 4 bases from V and 4 bases from J, the junction contained 4 bases not matched to a gene. The germline V gene has CDR1 SGHNT and CDR2 YYREEE (reference sequence). CDR3 amino acids: CASSRGGDYEQYF. The CDR3 region has the DNA TGTGCCAGCAGCCGGGGGGGGGATTACGAGCAGTACTTC.

The chain combines TRBV7-9 with TRBJ2-1; tentative D call: TRBD2 (6 bases). Trimming stripped 1 base from V and 7 bases from J, with 8 bases between. The CDR3 has 13 amino acids. Germline V gene data show CDR1 as SEHNR and CDR2 as FQNEAQ (reference sequence). Written as DNA, the CDR3 is TGTGCCAGCAGCTTAGGACTAGAAAATGAGCAGTTCTTC. Its translation: CASSLGLENEQFF.